The rows below give T cell receptor beta chains drawn from one sample of a study of post-analysis software for immune sequencing data. One entry per CDR3 protein results from TCRdb running MiXCR on the PCR reads. The table lists 650,000 to 850,000 distinct CDR3 sequences, approximately 53% of them singletons. Sequencing was done on a sample of blood. Receptor source: a girl aged 10-17 years with multiple sclerosis. Each CDR3 is given with its conserved first and last residue. Each record gives: V gene, D gene, J gene, clone size, CDR3 protein, CDR3 DNA. A D gene is named only where the DNA matches it firmly. Clone size appears in some rows only: once, few, many, or a class for an expanded clone.

v_call: TRBV7-9; d_call: TRBD2; j_call: TRBJ2-1; clone_size: .; cdr3_aa: CASNPGTSWIKGNEQFF; cdr3_nt: TGTGCCAGCAACCCGGGGACTAGCTGGATAAAAGGCAATGAGCAGTTCTTC
v_call: TRBV29-1; d_call: TRBD1; j_call: TRBJ2-7; clone_size: few; cdr3_aa: CSVDIPGQGTYEQYF; cdr3_nt: TGCAGCGTTGACATACCGGGACAGGGCACCTACGAGCAGTACTTC
v_call: TRBV20-1; d_call: .; j_call: TRBJ2-7; clone_size: .; cdr3_aa: CSARDTADYEQYF; cdr3_nt: TGCAGTGCTAGAGATACGGCTGATTACGAGCAGTACTTC
v_call: TRBV28; d_call: TRBD1; j_call: TRBJ2-3; clone_size: few; cdr3_aa: CASSSGQGVTDTQYF; cdr3_nt: TGTGCCAGCAGTTCCGGACAGGGGGTGACAGATACGCAGTATTTT
v_call: TRBV7-2; d_call: .; j_call: TRBJ2-7; clone_size: once; cdr3_aa: CASSHRVLLTGAYEQYF; cdr3_nt: TGTGCCAGCAGCCACCGGGTGCTGCTGACTGGGGCCTACGAGCAGTACTTC
v_call: TRBV20-1; d_call: TRBD1; j_call: TRBJ2-5; clone_size: few; cdr3_aa: CSARPDRGLLLQETQYF; cdr3_nt: TGCAGTGCCCGCCCGGACAGGGGCCTCCTCCTCCAAGAGACCCAGTACTTC
v_call: TRBV7-9; d_call: TRBD1; j_call: TRBJ1-1; clone_size: .; cdr3_aa: CASSLGTGTPNTEAFF; cdr3_nt: TGTGCCAGCAGCTTAGGGACAGGGACTCCGAACACTGAAGCTTTCTTT
v_call: TRBV29-1; d_call: TRBD1; j_call: TRBJ2-5; clone_size: .; cdr3_aa: CSVGPGTGAETQYF; cdr3_nt: TGCAGCGTTGGCCCCGGGACAGGGGCGGAGACCCAGTACTTC
v_call: TRBV5-1; d_call: .; j_call: TRBJ2-3; clone_size: .; cdr3_aa: CASSFLVADTQYF; cdr3_nt: TGCGCCAGCAGCTTTCTAGTAGCAGATACGCAGTATTTT
v_call: TRBV6-5; d_call: TRBD1; j_call: TRBJ1-1; clone_size: .; cdr3_aa: CASRQGLTEAFF; cdr3_nt: TGTGCCAGCCGACAGGGTCTCACTGAAGCTTTCTTT
v_call: TRBV29-1; d_call: .; j_call: TRBJ2-7; clone_size: few; cdr3_aa: CSVGQIASGYEQYF; cdr3_nt: TGCAGCGTTGGACAAATAGCCTCCGGGTACGAGCAGTACTTC
v_call: TRBV6-6; d_call: TRBD1; j_call: TRBJ1-6; clone_size: .; cdr3_aa: CASSEGDRGHSPLHF; cdr3_nt: TGTGCCAGCAGTGAGGGTGACAGGGGACACTCGCCCCTCCACTTT
v_call: TRBV7-2; d_call: .; j_call: TRBJ2-5; clone_size: many; cdr3_aa: CASSPGTYQETQYF; cdr3_nt: TGTGCCAGCAGCCCCGGGACATACCAAGAGACCCAGTACTTC
v_call: TRBV7-2; d_call: .; j_call: TRBJ2-1; clone_size: few; cdr3_aa: CASSATPNEQFF; cdr3_nt: TGTGCCAGCAGCGCCACCCCCAATGAGCAGTTCTTC
v_call: TRBV5-1; d_call: .; j_call: TRBJ2-1; clone_size: .; cdr3_aa: CASSFKEGEPYNVQFF; cdr3_nt: TGCGCCAGCAGCTTTAAGGAGGGGGAGCCATACAATGTGCAGTTCTTC
v_call: TRBV9; d_call: TRBD1; j_call: TRBJ1-1; clone_size: .; cdr3_aa: CASSAAGQVGTEAFF; cdr3_nt: TGTGCCAGCAGCGCAGCGGGACAGGTGGGCACTGAAGCTTTCTTT
v_call: TRBV27; d_call: TRBD2; j_call: TRBJ2-5; clone_size: .; cdr3_aa: CASSWAGEYQETQYF; cdr3_nt: TGTGCCAGCAGTTGGGCGGGGGAGTACCAAGAGACCCAGTACTTC
v_call: TRBV27; d_call: TRBD1; j_call: TRBJ2-5; clone_size: .; cdr3_aa: CASSLSPTGGQETQYF; cdr3_nt: TGTGCCAGCAGTTTATCTCCGACAGGGGGCCAAGAGACCCAGTACTTC
v_call: TRBV7-2; d_call: .; j_call: TRBJ1-6; clone_size: few; cdr3_aa: CASRGRDSNSPLHF; cdr3_nt: TGTGCCAGCAGGGGGCGGGACTCGAATTCACCCCTCCACTTT
v_call: TRBV10-3; d_call: .; j_call: TRBJ2-1; clone_size: .; cdr3_aa: CAISEYGASFGEQFF; cdr3_nt: TGTGCCATCAGTGAGTACGGCGCGAGCTTCGGTGAGCAGTTCTTC